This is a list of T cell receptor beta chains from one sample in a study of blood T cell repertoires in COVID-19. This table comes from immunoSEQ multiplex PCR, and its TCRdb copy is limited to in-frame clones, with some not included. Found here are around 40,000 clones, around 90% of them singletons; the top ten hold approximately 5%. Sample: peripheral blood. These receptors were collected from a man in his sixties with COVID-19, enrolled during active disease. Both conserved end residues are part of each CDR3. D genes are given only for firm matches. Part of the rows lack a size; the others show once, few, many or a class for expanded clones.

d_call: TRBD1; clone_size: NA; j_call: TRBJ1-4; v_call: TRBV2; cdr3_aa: CASSRQGANEKLFF; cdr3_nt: TGTGCCAGCAGTCGACAGGGGGCTAATGAAAAACTGTTTTTT
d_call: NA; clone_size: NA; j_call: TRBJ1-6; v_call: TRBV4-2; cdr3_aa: CASSQDLSQVPSYF; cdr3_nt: TGTGCCAGCAGCCAAGATCTGAGTCAGGTCCCTTCCTACTTT
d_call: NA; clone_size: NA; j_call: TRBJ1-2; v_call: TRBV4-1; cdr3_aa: CASSQPRRGYGYTF; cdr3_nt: TGCGCCAGCAGCCAACCGAGGCGTGGCTATGGCTACACCTTC
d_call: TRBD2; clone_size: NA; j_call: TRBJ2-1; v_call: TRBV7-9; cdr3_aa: CASSLRGLATNEQFF; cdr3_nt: TGTGCCAGCAGCTTACGGGGACTAGCGACAAATGAGCAGTTCTTC
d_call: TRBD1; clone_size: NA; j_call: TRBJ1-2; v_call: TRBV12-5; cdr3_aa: CASGSLQGQGYTF; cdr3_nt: TGTGCTAGTGGTTCCTTACAGGGGCAAGGCTACACCTTC
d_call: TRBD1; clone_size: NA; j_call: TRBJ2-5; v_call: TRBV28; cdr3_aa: CASSPRTGTLETQYF; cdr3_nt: TGTGCCAGCAGTCCCCGGACAGGTACGCTAGAGACCCAGTACTTC
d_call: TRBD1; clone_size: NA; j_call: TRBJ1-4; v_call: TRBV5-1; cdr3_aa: CASSEGTGHEKLFF; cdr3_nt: TGCGCCAGCAGCGAGGGGACAGGCCATGAAAAACTGTTTTTT
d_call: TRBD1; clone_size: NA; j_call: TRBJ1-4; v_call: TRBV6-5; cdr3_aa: CASSRDRAYEKLFF; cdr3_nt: TGTGCCAGCAGTCGGGACAGAGCTTATGAAAAACTGTTTTTT
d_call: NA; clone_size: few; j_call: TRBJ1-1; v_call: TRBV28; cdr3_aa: CASSPRIREAFF; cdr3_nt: TGTGCCAGCAGTCCCAGGATTCGGGAAGCTTTCTTT
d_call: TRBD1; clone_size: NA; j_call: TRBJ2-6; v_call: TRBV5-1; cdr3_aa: CASSSVPGTGGSGANVLTF; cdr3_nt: TGCGCCAGCAGCTCGGTTCCCGGGACAGGGGGCTCTGGGGCCAACGTCCTGACTTTC
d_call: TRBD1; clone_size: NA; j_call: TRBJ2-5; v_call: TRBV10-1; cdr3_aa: CASSEGRGRGETQYF; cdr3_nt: TGCGCCAGCAGTGAAGGCAGGGGGCGCGGGGAGACCCAGTACTTC
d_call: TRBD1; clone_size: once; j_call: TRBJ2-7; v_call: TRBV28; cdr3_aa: CASSVPGQGADEQYF; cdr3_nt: TGTGCCAGCAGTGTACCGGGACAGGGGGCGGACGAGCAGTACTTC
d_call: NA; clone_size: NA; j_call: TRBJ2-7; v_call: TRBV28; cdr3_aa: CASMAGSYEQYF; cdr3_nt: TGTGCCAGCATGGCGGGGAGTTACGAGCAGTACTTC
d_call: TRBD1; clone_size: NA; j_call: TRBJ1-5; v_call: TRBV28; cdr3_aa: CASGGGQANQPQHF; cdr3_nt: TGTGCCAGCGGGGGTGGACAGGCGAATCAGCCCCAGCATTTT
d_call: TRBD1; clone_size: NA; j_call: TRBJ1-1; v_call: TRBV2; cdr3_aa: CAQTEGAGTEAFF; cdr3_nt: TGTGCTCAAACGGAGGGGGCTGGCACTGAAGCTTTCTTT
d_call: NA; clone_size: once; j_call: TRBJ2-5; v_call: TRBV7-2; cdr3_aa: CASSLRGRIKETQYF; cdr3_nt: TGTGCCAGCAGCTTACGAGGCAGAATAAAAGAGACCCAGTACTTC
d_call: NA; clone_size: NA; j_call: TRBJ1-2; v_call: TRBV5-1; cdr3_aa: CASSLEAGLNYGYTF; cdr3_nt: TGCGCCAGCAGCTTGGAAGCGGGATTGAACTATGGCTACACCTTC
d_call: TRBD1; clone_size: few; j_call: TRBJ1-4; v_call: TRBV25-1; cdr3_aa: CASSELGWTGEKLFF; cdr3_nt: TGTGCCAGCAGTGAATTGGGTTGGACAGGGGAAAAACTGTTTTTT
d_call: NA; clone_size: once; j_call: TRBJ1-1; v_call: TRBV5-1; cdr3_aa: CASSLWGVEAFF; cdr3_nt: TGCGCCAGCAGCTTGTGGGGAGTTGAAGCTTTCTTT
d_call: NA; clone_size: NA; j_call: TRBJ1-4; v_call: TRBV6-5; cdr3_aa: CASSYVAGVNEKLFF; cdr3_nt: TGTGCCAGCAGTTACGTTGCAGGGGTTAATGAAAAACTGTTTTTT
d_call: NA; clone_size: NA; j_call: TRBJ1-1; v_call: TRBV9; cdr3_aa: CASSVALGSEAFF; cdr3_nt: TGTGCCAGCAGCGTAGCACTGGGGAGTGAAGCTTTCTTT
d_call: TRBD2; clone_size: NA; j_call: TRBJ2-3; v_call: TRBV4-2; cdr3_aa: CASSAGLAGAVSDTQYF; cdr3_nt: TGTGCCAGCAGCGCGGGACTAGCGGGAGCGGTGTCAGATACGCAGTATTTT
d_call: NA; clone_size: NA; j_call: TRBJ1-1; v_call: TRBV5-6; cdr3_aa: CASSFGGASEAFF; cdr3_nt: TGTGCCAGCAGCTTCGGCGGGGCCTCTGAAGCTTTCTTT
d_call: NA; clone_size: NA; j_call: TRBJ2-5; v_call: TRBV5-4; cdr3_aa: CASSLGLRGEETQYF; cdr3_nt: TGTGCCAGCAGCTTGGGGCTCCGGGGAGAAGAGACCCAGTACTTC
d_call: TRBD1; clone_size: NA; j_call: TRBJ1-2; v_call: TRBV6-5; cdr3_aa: CASTDGTAGYTF; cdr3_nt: TGTGCCAGCACGGACGGGACAGCCGGCTACACCTTC
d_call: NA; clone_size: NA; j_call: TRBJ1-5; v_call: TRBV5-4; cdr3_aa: CASSLGQYQPQHF; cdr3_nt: TGTGCCAGCAGCTTGGGGCAGTATCAGCCCCAGCATTTT
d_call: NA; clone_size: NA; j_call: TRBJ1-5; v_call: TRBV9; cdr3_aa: CASSGGFGLGQPQHF; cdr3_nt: TGTGCCAGCAGCGGGGGCTTTGGGTTGGGTCAGCCCCAGCATTTT
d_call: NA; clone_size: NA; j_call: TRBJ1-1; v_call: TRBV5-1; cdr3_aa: CASSLASGMNTEAFF; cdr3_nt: TGCGCCAGCAGCTTGGCTAGCGGCATGAACACTGAAGCTTTCTTT
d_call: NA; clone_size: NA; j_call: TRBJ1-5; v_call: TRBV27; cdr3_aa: CASSLGFSGTDQPQHF; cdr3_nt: TGTGCCAGCAGCCTAGGTTTCTCTGGCACGGATCAGCCCCAGCATTTT
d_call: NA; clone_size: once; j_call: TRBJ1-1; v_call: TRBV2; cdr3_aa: CASSEAWSEAFF; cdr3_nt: TGTGCCAGCAGTGAAGCGTGGAGTGAAGCTTTCTTT
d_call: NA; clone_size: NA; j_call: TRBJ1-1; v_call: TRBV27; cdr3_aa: CASSAPGQLEAFF; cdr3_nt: TGTGCCAGCAGTGCTCCCGGACAGTTAGAAGCTTTCTTT
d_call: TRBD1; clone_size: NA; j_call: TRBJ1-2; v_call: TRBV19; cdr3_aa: CASSMRTGGNYGYTF; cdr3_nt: TGTGCCAGTAGTATGAGGACAGGAGGCAACTATGGCTACACCTTC
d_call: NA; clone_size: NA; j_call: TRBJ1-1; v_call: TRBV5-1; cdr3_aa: CASSSGVMNTEAFF; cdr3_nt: TGCGCCAGCAGCTCGGGGGTGATGAACACTGAAGCTTTCTTT
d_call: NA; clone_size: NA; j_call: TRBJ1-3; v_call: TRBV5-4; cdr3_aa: CASRMGQDHNTIYF; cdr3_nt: TGTGCCAGCAGAATGGGGCAGGATCACAACACCATATATTTT
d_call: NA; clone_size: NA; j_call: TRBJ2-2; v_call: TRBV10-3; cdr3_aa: CAIKMAAGPGELFF; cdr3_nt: TGTGCCATCAAGATGGCTGCGGGGCCCGGGGAGCTGTTTTTT
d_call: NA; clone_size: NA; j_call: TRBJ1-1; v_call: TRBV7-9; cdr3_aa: CASSLLQGTDEAFF; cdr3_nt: TGTGCCAGCAGTTTACTGCAGGGTACGGATGAAGCTTTCTTT
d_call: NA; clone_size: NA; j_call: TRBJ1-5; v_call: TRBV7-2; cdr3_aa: CASSFQTNQPQHF; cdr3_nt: TGTGCCAGCAGCTTTCAGACTAATCAGCCCCAGCATTTT